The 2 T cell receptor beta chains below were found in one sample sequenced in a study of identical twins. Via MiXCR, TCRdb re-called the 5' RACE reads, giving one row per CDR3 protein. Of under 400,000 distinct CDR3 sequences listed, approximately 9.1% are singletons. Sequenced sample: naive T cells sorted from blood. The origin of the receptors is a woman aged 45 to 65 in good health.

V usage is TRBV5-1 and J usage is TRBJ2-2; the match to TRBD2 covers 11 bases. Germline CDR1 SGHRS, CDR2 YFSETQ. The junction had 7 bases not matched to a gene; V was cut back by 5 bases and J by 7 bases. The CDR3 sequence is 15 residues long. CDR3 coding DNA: TGCGCCAGCAGTATGACTAGCGGGACCGTCGGGGAGCTGTTTTTT. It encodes CASSMTSGTVGELFF.

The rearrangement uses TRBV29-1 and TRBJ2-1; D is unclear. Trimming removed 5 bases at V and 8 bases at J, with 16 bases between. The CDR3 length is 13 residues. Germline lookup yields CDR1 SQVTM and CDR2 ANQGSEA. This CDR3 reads CSVTPRAIYEQFF. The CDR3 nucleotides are TGCAGCGTTACCCCCCGGGCAATTTATGAGCAGTTCTTC.